This entry lists 16 T cell receptor beta chains sequenced from one sample in a study of OX40 agonist ivuxolimab in advanced cancers. Profiling relied on immunoSEQ multiplex PCR, and the TCRdb table lists in-frame clones only, not all of them. The sample gives around 94,000 clones, around 87% of which show up once; about 0.3% is in the top ten. Sequencing was performed on CD4+ or CD8+ T cells sorted from blood, taken in a trial of the OX40 agonist ivuxolimab. These receptors all come from an adult with an advanced solid tumor such as melanoma, head and neck, liver or kidney cancer.

J is TRBJ2-3 and V is TRBV6-6, with TRBD1 matching over 7 bases. The germline CDR1 and CDR2 sequences are MNHNY and SVGAGI (reference sequence). This CDR3 has 13 residues. V trimming: 5 bases; J trimming: 5 bases; junction bases outside the gene matches: 4. The CDR3 sequence: CASSIGGGDTQYF. CDR3 coding DNA: TGTGCCAGCAGTATAGGGGGCGGAGATACGCAGTATTTT.

V is TRBV11-3 and J is TRBJ2-3; D gene uncertain. Germline V gene data show CDR1 as SGHNT and CDR2 as YENEEA. The length of the CDR3 is 12 residues. V lost 5 bases, J lost 2 bases, and 5 bases lay in between. The CDR3 protein is CASSHNTDTQYF. CDR3 DNA: TGTGCCAGCAGCCATAACACAGATACGCAGTATTTT.

The chain links TRBV6-5 to TRBJ2-7; 8 bases agree with TRBD2. Germline values: CDR1 MNHEY, CDR2 SVGAGI. The trim removed 2 bases at V and 2 bases at J, leaving 2 bases unmatched. The CDR3 is made up of 14 amino acids. This CDR3 is CASSYRGGAYEQYF. The CDR3 bases are TGTGCCAGCAGTTACCGGGGGGGGGCCTACGAGCAGTACTTC.

The gene calls are TRBV6-5 and TRBJ1-1, with 7 bases identical to TRBD1. The junction had 9 bases not matched to a gene; V was cut back by 6 bases and J by 5 bases. Per the germline V gene, CDR1 is MNHEY and CDR2 is SVGAGI. CDR3 length: 14 residues. CDR3 DNA sequence: TGTGCCAGCAGCCTTAGGGGGCGCGGAACTGAAGCTTTCTTT. Translated: CASSLRGRGTEAFF.

This chain uses TRBV18 with TRBJ2-6; no clear D gene. The V and J ends lost 0 bases and 0 bases respectively, with 6 bases between them. Germline V CDR1 and CDR2: KGHSH, LQKENI. The CDR3 covers 16 residues. The CDR3 bases are TGTGCCAGCTCACCACCGAGGATCTCTGGGGCCAACGTCCTGACTTTC. Protein sequence: CASSPPRISGANVLTF. The full variable domain, with the rest looked up from reference TRBV18 and TRBJ2-6, is NAGVMQNPRHLVRRRGQEARLRCSPMKGHSHVYWYRQLPEEGLKFMVYLQKENIIDESGMPKERFSAEFPKEGPSILRIQQVVRGDSAAYFCASSPPRISGANVLTFGAGSRLTVL.

This clone was observed a single time. This chain connects TRBV5-5 to TRBJ2-1; 8 bases agree with TRBD1. The trim removed 4 bases at V and 3 bases at J, leaving 6 bases unmatched. The V gene's germline CDR1 is SGHKS and CDR2 YYEKEE (reference sequence). The CDR3 is 15 amino acids. CDR3 amino acids: CASSPGDRFYNEQFF. The CDR3 DNA reads as TGTGCCAGCAGCCCCGGGGACAGGTTCTACAATGAGCAGTTCTTC.

The chain couples TRBV10-3 to TRBJ2-7; a possible D gene is TRBD1 (6 bases). V gave up 2 bases and J gave up 0 bases, with 11 bases separating them. In germline, CDR1 is ENHRY, CDR2 SYGVKD. The CDR3 spans 15 residues. The CDR3 region has the DNA TGTGCCATCAGTGAGGGACAGACACGCTCCTACGAGCAGTACTTC. Translation gives CAISEGQTRSYEQYF.

This rearrangement joins TRBV6-6 to TRBJ2-7; 8 nucleotides line up with TRBD2. With V trimmed by 2 bases and J by 4 bases, 7 bases remained unmatched. Germline V lookup: CDR1 MNHNY, CDR2 SVGAGI (reference sequence). The length of the CDR3 is 15 residues. The CDR3 spells CASSYMGGGHYEQYF. The CDR3 DNA sequence: TGTGCCAGCAGTTACATGGGCGGGGGGCATTACGAGCAGTACTTC.

The rearrangement joins TRBV5-1 to TRBJ2-6; 7 nucleotides match TRBD1. J lost 0 bases, V lost 4 bases, and 10 bases had no gene match. CDR3 length: 18 amino acids. CDR1 SGHRS and CDR2 YFSETQ come from the germline V gene. The CDR3 coding sequence is TGCGCCAGCAGCCCCCGGACAGGTGAGCCCTCTGGGGCCAACGTCCTGACTTTC. Its translation is CASSPRTGEPSGANVLTF.

V and J are TRBV7-8 and TRBJ1-5, with D maybe TRBD1 (5 bases). V lost 1 base and J lost 7, with 20 bases in between. In germline, CDR1 is SGHVS, CDR2 FQNEAQ. The CDR3 has 17 amino acids. The CDR3 DNA is TGTGCCAGCAGCTTAGTTTGGGGGGAACGGGTCAGACAGCCCCAGCATTTT. This gives the protein CASSLVWGERVRQPQHF.

The V gene is TRBV10-3, the J gene TRBJ1-2; 7 positions agree with TRBD1. From germline, CDR1 is ENHRY and CDR2 SYGVKD. The CDR3 totals 17 residues. V shed 4 bases and J 8 bases; nucleotides not matched to a gene: 19. The CDR3: CAISGVFNTGDAGGYTF. The CDR3 DNA sequence: TGTGCCATCAGTGGAGTTTTTAACACAGGGGACGCAGGAGGCTACACCTTC.

The V call is TRBV5-5, the J call TRBJ1-2, with unresolved D. CDR3 size: 14 residues. In germline, CDR1 is SGHKS, CDR2 YYEKEE (reference sequence). Trimming cost V 5 bases and J 8 bases, with 19 bases left between them. The CDR3 loop is CASRPIGSLRGYTF. The CDR3 DNA reads TGTGCCAGCAGACCTATCGGGAGTCTAAGGGGCTACACCTTC.

The chain is built from TRBV6-6 and TRBJ1-5, with a weak D call TRBD1 (6 bases). Trimming pared 9 bases from V and 5 bases from J, leaving 14 bases between. Germline values: CDR1 MNHNY, CDR2 SVGAGI (reference sequence). This CDR3 has 13 residues. The CDR3 DNA follows: TGTGCCAGTAAAGGACAGAGCGATCAGCCCCAGCATTTT. Its translation: CASKGQSDQPQHF.

The chain carries TRBV7-8 and TRBJ1-3, with D tentatively TRBD1 (5 bases). The germline V and J ends were trimmed by 8 bases and 2 bases, with 19 bases remaining between them. CDR3 length: 16 amino acids. Germline CDR1 is SGHVS and CDR2 is FQNEAQ. The CDR3 region is CASGSGPPGAGNTIYF. The CDR3 region has the DNA TGTGCCAGCGGCTCAGGGCCTCCTGGTGCTGGAAACACCATATATTTT.

V gene TRBV6-5 combines with J gene TRBJ2-5; possibly TRBD1 for D (5 bases). This CDR3 region has 13 residues. The germline V and J ends were trimmed by 5 bases and 3 bases, with 10 bases remaining between them. The V gene's germline CDR1 is MNHEY and CDR2 SVGAGI. CDR3 DNA sequence: TGTGCCAGCAGTAGACAGCTTAAAGAGACCCAGTACTTC. This encodes CASSRQLKETQYF.

This chain joins TRBV7-3 and TRBJ1-1; TRBD1 matches 9 bases. The V gene's germline CDR1 is SGHTA and CDR2 FQGTGA. J was trimmed by 5 bases and V by 2 bases; bases with no gene match: 6. The CDR3 totals 15 residues. The CDR3 DNA follows: TGTGCCAGCAGCTTAGGGGCCGGGACAGGGACTGAAGCTTTCTTT. It is translated as CASSLGAGTGTEAFF.